This section outlines one T cell receptor (beta chain) sequence together with its context. The data were obtained in a study of OX40 agonist ivuxolimab in advanced cancers. Assay: immunoSEQ multiplex PCR; the TCRdb copy retains only in-frame clones and omits some. This table has tens of thousands of clones, approximately 82% appearing once. Peripheral blood came from all dose cohorts at three timepoints. The material was CD4+ or CD8+ T cells sorted from blood, obtained in a trial of the OX40 agonist ivuxolimab. The TCR was taken from an adult with an advanced solid tumor such as melanoma, head and neck, liver or kidney cancer.

This CDR3 reads CSVTRDTQYF. For the CDR3, the DNA is TGCAGTGTTACAAGGGATACGCAGTATTTT. This chain connects TRBV20-1 to TRBJ2-3; D uncertain. The V end lost 7 bases, the J end lost 6 bases, and 8 bases lay between the germline ends. CDR1 is DFQATT, CDR2 SNEGSKA, per germline (reference sequence). This CDR3 spans 10 amino acids.